Presented here are 17 T cell receptor beta chains from one specimen sequenced in a study of PD-1 blockade in mismatch repair-deficient tumors. The repertoire was sequenced with immunoSEQ multiplex PCR; TCRdb's copy has only in-frame clones and lacks some. Of about 120,000 clones in the sample, around 80% were seen once. The sequences come from peripheral blood, collected about 13 months after starting pembrolizumab. The receptor source for this set is an adult with mismatch repair-deficient cancer.

The chain links TRBV11-2 to TRBJ1-1; a possible D gene is TRBD1 (6 bases). This CDR3 comprises 13 residues. Trimming took off 1 base at V and 11 bases at J, with 14 bases between the two ends. Germline V gene lookup returns CDR1 SGHAT and CDR2 FQNNGV. CDR3: CASSLGPGQGAFF. In DNA form, the CDR3 reads TGTGCCAGCAGCTTAGGTCCAGGCCAGGGGGCTTTCTTT.

In this sample, this clone turned up a few times. This chain uses TRBV5-1 with TRBJ1-2; 7 positions match TRBD1. V lost 3 bases to trimming and J lost 0 bases; unmatched junction nucleotides: 5. Germline lookup yields CDR1 SGHRS and CDR2 YFSETQ. CDR3 size: 15 residues. The CDR3: CASSWTGDTNYGYTF. In DNA form, the CDR3 reads TGCGCCAGCAGCTGGACAGGCGACACTAACTATGGCTACACCTTC.

V gene TRBV29-1 combines with J gene TRBJ2-1; the match to TRBD1 covers 9 bases. Trimming removed 6 bases from V and 4 bases from J; junction bases left unmatched: 7. Looked up from germline, CDR1 is SQVTM and CDR2 is ANQGSEA. The CDR3 extends over 14 amino acids. CDR3 region: CSVHRGLKYNEQFF. CDR3 bases: TGCAGCGTCCACAGGGGGCTAAAGTACAATGAGCAGTTCTTC.

CDR3 protein: CASSVDEGAIYQETQYF. DNA for the CDR3: TGTGCCAGCAGCGTAGATGAAGGGGCCATCTACCAAGAGACCCAGTACTTC. The chain combines TRBV9 with TRBJ2-5, with D possibly matching TRBD1 (5 bases). Germline CDR1 and CDR2: SGDLS and YYNGEE. CDR3 length: 17 amino acids. With 0 bases removed from V and 0 bases from J, the gap between germline ends came to 15 bases.

The chain combines TRBV7-2 with TRBJ1-3, with D perhaps TRBD1 (5 bases). This CDR3 has 15 residues. Germline V gene lookup returns CDR1 SGHTA and CDR2 FQGNSA. The ends were cut back, 8 bases at V and 0 bases at J, with 14 bases in the middle. The DNA of the CDR3 is TGTGCCAGCCAGCGGGGGGAATACTCTGGAAACACCATATATTTT. Translation: CASQRGEYSGNTIYF.

The chain links TRBV30 to TRBJ2-1; 12 positions match TRBD2. Germline V gene data show CDR1 as GTSNPN and CDR2 as SVGIG (reference sequence). Trimming removed 4 bases from V and 4 bases from J; junction bases left unmatched: 5. The CDR3 is 15 residues long. The CDR3 bases are TGTGCCTGGAAGGTTGGACTAGCGGGATACAATGAGCAGTTCTTC. It specifies CAWKVGLAGYNEQFF.

The genes are TRBV18 and TRBJ1-2; perhaps TRBD1 as D (5 bases). V was trimmed by 3 bases and J by 1 base, leaving 21 bases between them. The CDR3 runs to 18 residues. Germline CDR1 reads KGHSH; CDR2 reads LQKENI. The CDR3 nucleotides are TGTGCCAGCTCACCGGTTTTTGGGGCGGTGGAGGTTAACTATGGCTACACCTTC. This gives the protein CASSPVFGAVEVNYGYTF.

This rearrangement joins TRBV11-3 to TRBJ2-1, with 9 positions matching TRBD1. The junction had 3 bases not matched to a gene; V was cut back by 4 bases and J by 8 bases. The CDR3 runs to 13 residues. Germline values: CDR1 SGHNT, CDR2 YENEEA. The CDR3 DNA follows: TGTGCCAGCAGCTCCACAGGGGGCCATGAGCAGTTCTTC. This gives the protein CASSSTGGHEQFF.

This clone was counted once. V gene TRBV7-2 combines with J gene TRBJ1-1; no reliable D call. Germline CDR1 reads SGHTA; CDR2 reads FQGNSA. V lost 5 bases to trimming and J lost 7 bases, with 14 bases between them. This CDR3 has 13 residues. The CDR3 DNA is TGTGCCAGCAGCCGGGAGGTGACACGTGAAGCTTTCTTT. It translates to CASSREVTREAFF.

V gene TRBV5-6 combines with J gene TRBJ2-7; TRBD2 aligns across 10 bases. This CDR3 spans 16 amino acids. Germline V gives CDR1 SGHDT, CDR2 YYEEEE. V shed 4 bases, J shed 7 bases, and the junction held 14 bases outside the gene matches. As DNA, the CDR3 is TGTGCCAGCAGCCCGCCCGGACTAGCGGAAGGGGGTGAGCAGTACTTC. Translation gives CASSPPGLAEGGEQYF.

The rearrangement uses TRBV7-3 and TRBJ2-1, with 9 positions matching TRBD2. Per germline, CDR1 SGHTA and CDR2 FQGTGA. J gave up 2 bases and V 2 bases, and 7 bases lay outside the gene matches. This CDR3 comprises 17 residues. CDR3 protein: CASSLVASGTTYNEQFF. CDR3 coding DNA: TGTGCCAGCAGCTTAGTGGCTAGCGGGACCACCTACAATGAGCAGTTCTTC.

The V call is TRBV13, the J call TRBJ2-4, with 11 bases fitting TRBD2. Germline lookup yields CDR1 PRHDT and CDR2 FYEKMQ (reference sequence). With V trimmed by 4 bases and J by 3 bases, 8 bases remained unmatched. CDR3 length: 17 amino acids. The CDR3 loop reads CASSSWTSGPSKNIQYF. CDR3 bases: TGTGCCAGCAGCTCCTGGACTAGCGGGCCTAGCAAAAACATTCAGTACTTC.

The chain uses TRBV30 and TRBJ2-6; 9 bases align to TRBD1. The CDR3 extends over 16 amino acids. Germline assignment: CDR1 GTSNPN and CDR2 SVGIG (reference sequence). The trim removed 5 bases at V and 0 bases at J, leaving 5 bases unmatched. The CDR3 loop is CAWRDRDSSGANVLTF. CDR3 nucleotide sequence: TGTGCCTGGCGGGACAGGGATAGCTCTGGGGCCAACGTCCTGACTTTC.

The sample holds a few counts of this clone. The chain employs TRBV30 and TRBJ2-4; D unresolved. The CDR3 has 14 residues. In germline, CDR1 is GTSNPN, CDR2 SVGIG (reference sequence). With 2 bases removed from V and 3 bases from J, the gap between germline ends came to 11 bases. CDR3 coding DNA: TGTGCCTGGAGTCCCTCGGGCGGCAAAAACATTCAGTACTTC. This codes for CAWSPSGGKNIQYF.

The CDR3: CASSLIHLREQFF. The CDR3 nucleotides read TGTGCCAGCAGCTTGATACATCTCCGGGAGCAGTTCTTC. The chain has TRBV5-6 and TRBJ2-1; D unresolved. Trimming shortened V by 1 base and J by 10 bases, and 12 bases separated the two germline ends. This CDR3 has 13 amino acids. Germline V gene sequence: CDR1 SGHDT, CDR2 YYEEEE.

This clone was recorded once. The rearrangement links TRBV5-4 to TRBJ2-7, with TRBD2 identical over 8 bases. This CDR3 has 14 residues. The germline gives CDR1 SGHNT, CDR2 YYREEE (reference sequence). The V and J ends lost 2 bases and 2 bases, in that order; junction bases with no gene match: 3. The CDR3 DNA follows: TGTGCCAGCAGCTTCTTTAGCGGGGCCTACGAGCAGTACTTC. This sequence encodes CASSFFSGAYEQYF.

V and J are TRBV7-8 and TRBJ2-3; no firm D call. Trimming pared 3 bases from V and 5 bases from J, leaving 12 bases between. The CDR3 runs 14 residues. Germline assignment: CDR1 SGHVS and CDR2 FQNEAQ. The DNA for the CDR3 is TGTGCCAGCAGCTTGATAGGGTATAGAGATACGCAGTATTTT. Its translation is CASSLIGYRDTQYF.